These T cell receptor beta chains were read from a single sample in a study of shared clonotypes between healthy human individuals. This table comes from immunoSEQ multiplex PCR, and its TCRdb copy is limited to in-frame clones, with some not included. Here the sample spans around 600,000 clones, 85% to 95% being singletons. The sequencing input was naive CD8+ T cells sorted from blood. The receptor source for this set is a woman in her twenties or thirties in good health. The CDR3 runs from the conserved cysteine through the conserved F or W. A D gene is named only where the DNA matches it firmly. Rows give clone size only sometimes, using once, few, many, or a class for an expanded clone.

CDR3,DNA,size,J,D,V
CASSVRRGLYYEQYF,TGTGCCAGCAGTGTTCGGCGGGGACTTTACTACGAGCAGTACTTC,-,TRBJ2-7,-,TRBV5-8
CASSEGGARFSYEQYF,TGTGCCAGCAGTGAGGGGGGCGCCAGGTTCTCCTACGAGCAGTACTTC,-,TRBJ2-7,-,TRBV2
CASSFLSGSAGELFF,TGTGCCAGCAGTTTCCTTAGTGGGTCCGCCGGGGAGCTGTTTTTT,-,TRBJ2-2,-,TRBV28
CASSMGGSNYGYTF,TGTGCCAGCAGTATGGGAGGTAGTAACTATGGCTACACCTTC,-,TRBJ1-2,-,TRBV5-6
CASSFGTSGYNEQFF,TGTGCCAGCAGTTTTGGGACTAGCGGCTACAATGAGCAGTTCTTC,-,TRBJ2-1,TRBD2,TRBV28
CASSEGGSAGGPYNEQFF,TGCGCCAGCAGCGAAGGCGGATCCGCGGGAGGGCCCTACAATGAGCAGTTCTTC,-,TRBJ2-1,TRBD2,TRBV4-1
CASSLVSSGTAFPYEQYF,TGTGCCAGCAGCTTAGTCTCGAGCGGGACAGCTTTTCCCTACGAGCAGTACTTC,-,TRBJ2-7,-,TRBV7-9
CASESPNTGELFF,TGTGCCAGCGAGAGCCCGAACACCGGGGAGCTGTTTTTT,-,TRBJ2-2,-,TRBV2
CASSGTGTGEQYF,TGTGCCAGCAGTGGGACAGGGACGGGCGAGCAGTACTTC,-,TRBJ2-7,TRBD1,TRBV27
CASSSPRTGRKISNQPQHF,TGTGCCAGCAGTTCACCCCGGACAGGGAGAAAAATAAGCAATCAGCCCCAGCATTTT,-,TRBJ1-5,TRBD1,TRBV28
CASSLWDGTYEQYF,TGTGCCAGCAGCCTCTGGGACGGTACCTACGAGCAGTACTTC,-,TRBJ2-7,-,TRBV5-5
CASSGGLAGDENIQYF,TGTGCCAGCAGCGGAGGACTAGCGGGAGATGAAAACATTCAGTACTTC,-,TRBJ2-4,TRBD2,TRBV9
CASSANPAIRVEPGNTIYF,TGTGCCAGCAGTGCCAATCCCGCTATCCGTGTCGAGCCTGGAAACACCATATATTTT,-,TRBJ1-3,-,TRBV6-1
CASSIRAGGDYGYTF,TGTGCCAGTAGTATTCGGGCCGGTGGGGACTATGGCTACACCTTC,-,TRBJ1-2,-,TRBV19
CAWVWSPNTEAFF,TGTGCCTGGGTCTGGAGCCCGAACACTGAAGCTTTCTTT,-,TRBJ1-1,-,TRBV30
CASSLGGSAFYGTDEQFF,TGCGCCAGCAGCTTAGGCGGTAGCGCCTTCTATGGTACCGATGAGCAGTTCTTC,once,TRBJ2-1,-,TRBV5-1
CASSDSGENEQFF,TGTGCCAGCAGTGACTCGGGCGAGAATGAGCAGTTCTTC,-,TRBJ2-1,-,TRBV6-4
CASSVDRALYGNTIYF,TGCGCCAGCAGCGTAGACCGGGCCCTCTATGGAAACACCATATATTTT,-,TRBJ1-3,-,TRBV5-1
CASSGRTSDEQYF,TGTGCCAGCAGTGGGAGGACTAGCGACGAGCAGTACTTC,-,TRBJ2-7,TRBD2,TRBV6-1
CASSGGYGYTF,TGTGCCAGCAGCGGAGGCTATGGCTACACCTTC,few,TRBJ1-2,-,TRBV7-9
CSVDPREIRGLNMNTEAFF,TGCAGCGTTGACCCGCGAGAGATCAGGGGGCTGAATATGAACACTGAAGCTTTCTTT,-,TRBJ1-1,TRBD1,TRBV29-1
CASRTRGFNQPQHF,TGTGCCAGCAGAACCAGGGGTTTTAATCAGCCCCAGCATTTT,-,TRBJ1-5,-,TRBV28
CASSQDRGESQPQHF,TGCGCCAGCAGCCAAGATCGGGGCGAGAGTCAGCCCCAGCATTTT,-,TRBJ1-5,-,TRBV4-1
CASSRTAPSYNEQFF,TGTGCCAGCAGCCGTACCGCCCCCTCCTACAATGAGCAGTTCTTC,-,TRBJ2-1,-,TRBV13
CASSSLPGGATEAFF,TGTGCCAGCAGTTCCCTCCCCGGGGGCGCGACTGAAGCTTTCTTT,-,TRBJ1-1,-,TRBV6-5
CASRTGGGQPQHF,TGTGCCAGCAGAACAGGGGGAGGCCAGCCCCAGCATTTT,-,TRBJ1-5,TRBD1,TRBV6-5
CASSPLGLGVYEQYF,TGTGCCAGCTCCCCCCTTGGTTTAGGGGTTTACGAGCAGTACTTC,-,TRBJ2-7,-,TRBV27
CASSKLAGSYNEQFF,TGTGCCAGCAGCAAACTAGCGGGATCCTACAATGAGCAGTTCTTC,-,TRBJ2-1,TRBD2,TRBV2
CATSRDHDLEGYEQYF,TGTGCCACCAGCAGAGATCACGACCTGGAGGGCTACGAGCAGTACTTC,-,TRBJ2-7,-,TRBV15
CASSLKGPREMNTEAFF,TGTGCCAGCAGCTTAAAGGGTCCCAGGGAGATGAACACTGAAGCTTTCTTT,-,TRBJ1-1,-,TRBV7-3
CASSLGLAGDEQYF,TGTGCCAGCAGCCTCGGACTAGCGGGCGATGAGCAGTACTTC,once,TRBJ2-5,TRBD2,TRBV11-1
CASSPGLEGETQYF,TGCGCCAGCTCCCCGGGACTAGAGGGCGAGACCCAGTACTTC,-,TRBJ2-5,TRBD2,TRBV10-2